The T cell receptor (beta chain) described here comes from a study of blood T cells in healthy people across ages. Healthy Russian Caucasian donors spanned ages roughly 6 to 90 years. A second about 6 to 12 cycle PCR used barcoded and J-beta primers. TCRdb analysed the 5' RACE reads with MiXCR anew, one entry per CDR3 protein. Of 600,000 to 800,000 distinct CDR3 sequences in the sample, 21% were seen once. Findings and limits, study-wide: Researchers report that TCR beta diversity correlated strongly with naive T cell percentage. Donor CMV infection status was unknown, possibly confounding age-related changes in expanded clonotypes. The authors considered diversity estimates from one million T cells to be underestimates.

This CDR3 has 13 amino acids. This clonotype turned up a few times. Its matching antigen is unknown. A junction boundary mismatches the germline segment, possibly from a read error. The clonotype comes from a man between 70 and 80 years old in good health. Sequencing used blood. V is TRBV12-3 or TRBV12-4 and J is TRBJ2-7; the match to TRBD2 covers 10 bases. The CDR3 sequence: CARSPSGSEEQYF. CDR3 in DNA: TGTGCCCGCAGCCCTAGCGGGAGCGAGGAGCAGTACTTC.